The 20 T cell receptor beta chains given below trace back to one sample, sequenced in a study of human T cells and chemical hapten exposure. TCRdb redid the calling of the RACE reads with MiXCR, one entry per CDR3 protein. The sample carries about 290,000 distinct CDR3 sequences, just under 8% recorded once. Indicated time point: pre-sensitization, week 0. Documented treatment: therapeutic diphenylcyclopropenone sensitization with weekly scalp DPC. This material consisted of whole blood, taken in connection with sensitization to the hapten diphenylcyclopropenone (DPC). The receptor source for this set is a man aged 18 to 35 with alopecia areata. Some clones in this sample may be carry-over from other donors' samples.

This clonotype was counted between two and nine times. The J gene is TRBJ2-3, the V gene TRBV11-3; a possible D gene is TRBD2 (5 bases). V was trimmed by 5 bases and J by 2 bases, leaving 11 bases between them. The CDR3 has 14 amino acids. From germline, CDR1 is SGHNT and CDR2 YENEEA. The CDR3 protein is CASSVGVYTDTQYF. Written as DNA, the CDR3 is TGTGCCAGCAGCGTCGGGGTATACACAGATACGCAGTATTTT.

This clonotype was recorded a few times. This sequence joins TRBV5-5 and TRBJ1-2; 7 bases align to TRBD1. The junction had 11 bases not matched to a gene; V was cut back by 4 bases and J by 5 bases. CDR3 size: 15 residues. Per the germline V gene, CDR1 is SGHKS and CDR2 is YYEKEE (reference sequence). This CDR3 is CASSHGDRVWYGYTF. The CDR3 region has the DNA TGTGCCAGCAGCCACGGAGACAGGGTTTGGTATGGCTACACCTTC.

This clonotype came up a few times. The V gene is TRBV20-1, the J gene TRBJ1-6; TRBD1 agrees at 8 bases. Germline CDR1 is DFQATT and CDR2 is SNEGSKA (reference sequence). Germline trimming cut 3 bases from V and 5 bases from J; bases unmatched to any gene: 9. The CDR3 sequence is 16 residues long. For the CDR3, the DNA is TGCAGTGCTAGGACGTTAACAGGGGGGGATAATTCACCCCTCCACTTT. Translation: CSARTLTGGDNSPLHF.

The V gene is TRBV5-1, the J gene TRBJ2-2; 7 bases agree with TRBD2. V dropped 4 bases and J dropped 0; count of bases not matched to a gene: 15. Germline CDR1 SGHRS, CDR2 YFSETQ. The CDR3 runs 19 residues. The CDR3 DNA reads as TGCGCCAGCAGCCCAAAACCAGCGGGACTGTCCGCGAACACCGGGGAGCTGTTTTTT. It specifies CASSPKPAGLSANTGELFF. The full variable domain, with the rest looked up from reference TRBV5-1 and TRBJ2-2, is KAGVTQTPRYLIKTRGQQVTLSCSPISGHRSVSWYQQTPGQGLQFLFEYFSETQRNKGNFPGRFSGRQFSNSRSEMNVSTLELGDSALYLCASSPKPAGLSANTGELFFGEGSRLTVL.

The sample holds a few counts of this clonotype. This sequence joins TRBV12-3 or TRBV12-4 and TRBJ2-2; D is possibly TRBD1 (6 bases). This CDR3 region has 13 residues. V was cut by 10 bases and J by 4 bases, with 13 bases left in between. Here the CDR3 DNA reads TGTGCCACCCAAATAGGGGGCACCGGGGAGCTGTTTTTT. This codes for CATQIGGTGELFF.

This clonotype has more than one count but fewer than ten. The chain combines TRBV18 with TRBJ1-4; D is perhaps TRBD1 (6 bases). The germline CDR1 and CDR2 sequences are KGHSH and LQKENI. The CDR3 contains 15 residues. The germline V and J ends were trimmed by 1 base and 7 bases, with 13 bases remaining between them. This CDR3 is CASSPRVQGSEKLFF. The CDR3 coding sequence is TGTGCCAGCTCACCACGGGTCCAGGGGAGTGAAAAACTGTTTTTT.

The chain couples TRBV3-1 to TRBJ2-2; D call uncertain. The germline gives CDR1 LGHDT, CDR2 YNNKEL (reference sequence). CDR3 length: 18 amino acids. The V gene lost 0 bases and the J gene lost 0 bases, with 14 bases spanning the gap. CDR3 protein: CASSQDLRPLANTGELFF. The CDR3 coding sequence is TGTGCCAGCAGCCAAGATCTTAGACCCCTCGCGAACACCGGGGAGCTGTTTTTT.

This clonotype was seen only a few times. The chain couples TRBV6-5 to TRBJ1-6; TRBD1 might be the D (5 bases). The V gene's germline CDR1 is MNHEY and CDR2 SVGAGI. There are 17 residues in the CDR3. Trimming stripped 0 bases from V and 10 bases from J, with 19 bases between. CDR3 bases: TGTGCCAGCAGTTACTCTCCCCCAGGTTCGGAGGGGTCACCCCTCCACTTT. Protein product: CASSYSPPGSEGSPLHF.

This clonotype has at least ten counts. The chain carries TRBV6-6 and TRBJ2-3; TRBD2 might be the D (6 bases). Trimming shortened V by 6 bases and J by 0 bases, and 13 bases separated the two germline ends. CDR1 and CDR2 (germline): MNHNY, SVGAGI (reference sequence). This CDR3 is built from 15 residues. The CDR3 DNA is TGTGCCAGCAGCCGCGGGACGGCTAGCACAGATACGCAGTATTTT. As protein: CASSRGTASTDTQYF.

The J gene is TRBJ1-1, the V gene TRBV10-3; D unresolved. The germline V gene encodes CDR1 ENHRY and CDR2 SYGVKD. Trimming shortened V by 11 bases and J by 1 base, and 11 bases separated the two germline ends. This CDR3 has 12 amino acids. The CDR3 spells CAVETGNTEAFF. The CDR3 nucleotides read TGTGCCGTAGAGACGGGGAACACTGAAGCTTTCTTT.

Only a few counts were recorded for this clonotype. The chain uses TRBV28 and TRBJ1-4; 9 positions match TRBD1. V was clipped by 5 bases and J by 7 bases; unmatched bases: 5. This CDR3 region has 14 residues. Germline assignment: CDR1 MDHEN and CDR2 SYDVKM. CDR3 sequence: CASSVQGAREKLFF. The CDR3 DNA reads TGTGCCAGCAGTGTACAGGGGGCCCGTGAAAAACTGTTTTTT. Full variable domain (missing parts from reference TRBV28 and TRBJ1-4): DVKVTQSSRYLVKRTGEKVFLECVQDMDHENMFWYRQDPGLGLRLIYFSYDVKMKEKGDIPEGYSVSREKKERFSLILESASTNQTSMYLCASSVQGAREKLFFGSGTQLSVL.

This clonotype was counted many times. The chain joins TRBV14 to TRBJ2-7; 7 nucleotides align to TRBD1. Germline CDR1 and CDR2: SGHDN and FVKESK. The CDR3 has 14 residues. V gave up 4 bases and J gave up 4 bases; unmatched junction bases: 7. CDR3 DNA: TGTGCCAGCAGCCGAGAGACAGGGCGTTACGAGCAGTACTTC. This sequence encodes CASSRETGRYEQYF.

The V and J genes are TRBV20-1 and TRBJ2-1; D ambiguous. In germline, CDR1 is DFQATT, CDR2 SNEGSKA (reference sequence). The CDR3 totals 12 residues. Trimming cost V 1 base and J 5 bases, with 6 bases left between them. The CDR3 nucleotides are TGCAGTGCTAGAGGTACTGACAATGAGCAGTTCTTC. Its translation is CSARGTDNEQFF.

At least ten counts were recorded for this clonotype. The CDR3 loop reads CASSLRQGGVGYTF. The CDR3 DNA reads as TGTGCCAGCAGTCTCCGACAGGGCGGCGTTGGCTACACCTTC. V usage is TRBV12-3 or TRBV12-4 and J usage is TRBJ1-2, with TRBD1 matching 7 bases. The CDR3 spans 14 residues. J was trimmed by 7 bases and V by 5 bases; bases with no gene match: 10.

This chain joins TRBV29-1 and TRBJ2-7, with 9 bases identical to TRBD1. The CDR3 spans 12 residues. Germline CDR1 SQVTM, CDR2 ANQGSEA. The ends lost 5 bases at V and 5 bases at J; junction bases unmatched: 4. The CDR3 DNA reads TGCAGCGTTAAACAGGGGGCTGACGAGCAGTACTTC. Translated, it gives CSVKQGADEQYF.

This clonotype was counted only a few times. The chain has TRBV12-3 or TRBV12-4 and TRBJ1-1; tentative D call: TRBD1 (6 bases). Trimming shortened V by 4 bases and J by 1 base, and 13 bases separated the two germline ends. This CDR3 contains 15 residues. CDR3 nucleotide sequence: TGTGCCAGCAGTTCGGACAGACGATGGAACACTGAAGCTTTCTTT. It specifies CASSSDRRWNTEAFF.

The chain uses TRBV6-6 and TRBJ1-2; D possibly corresponds to TRBD1 (6 bases). CDR1 MNHNY and CDR2 SVGAGI come from the germline V gene (reference sequence). The CDR3 length is 12 residues. V was shortened by 6 bases and J by 4 bases, with 9 bases between the two germline ends. CDR3 DNA sequence: TGTGCCAGCAGCGGGGGGCCCTATGGCTACACCTTC. Its translation: CASSGGPYGYTF.

This clonotype occurred a few times. The chain has TRBV27 and TRBJ1-6; the D is unclear. Germline V gene lookup returns CDR1 MNHEY and CDR2 SMNVEV (reference sequence). The CDR3 spans 16 residues. The V and J ends lost 5 bases and 2 bases respectively, with 13 bases between them. CDR3 in amino acids: CASSKSGDAYNSPLHF. CDR3 sequence (DNA): TGTGCCAGCAGTAAGAGTGGGGATGCCTATAATTCACCCCTCCACTTT.

The genes are TRBV3-1 and TRBJ2-5; D is possibly TRBD1 or TRBD2 (5 bases each). The CDR3 consists of 16 residues. Trimming shortened V by 1 base and J by 4 bases, and 16 bases separated the two germline ends. Germline loops: CDR1 LGHDT, CDR2 YNNKEL (reference sequence). CDR3 sequence (DNA): TGTGCCAGCAGCCAAGGCATGGCAGGGAGACGAGAGACCCAGTACTTC. This gives the protein CASSQGMAGRRETQYF.

J is TRBJ2-7 and V is TRBV28, with a weak D call TRBD2 (6 bases). Trimming removed 3 bases at V and 6 bases at J, with 9 bases between. Germline CDR1 is MDHEN and CDR2 is SYDVKM. The CDR3 spans 12 residues. In DNA form, the CDR3 reads TGTGCCAGCAGTTTGGAGGGCGGCGAGCAGTACTTC. Encoded protein: CASSLEGGEQYF.